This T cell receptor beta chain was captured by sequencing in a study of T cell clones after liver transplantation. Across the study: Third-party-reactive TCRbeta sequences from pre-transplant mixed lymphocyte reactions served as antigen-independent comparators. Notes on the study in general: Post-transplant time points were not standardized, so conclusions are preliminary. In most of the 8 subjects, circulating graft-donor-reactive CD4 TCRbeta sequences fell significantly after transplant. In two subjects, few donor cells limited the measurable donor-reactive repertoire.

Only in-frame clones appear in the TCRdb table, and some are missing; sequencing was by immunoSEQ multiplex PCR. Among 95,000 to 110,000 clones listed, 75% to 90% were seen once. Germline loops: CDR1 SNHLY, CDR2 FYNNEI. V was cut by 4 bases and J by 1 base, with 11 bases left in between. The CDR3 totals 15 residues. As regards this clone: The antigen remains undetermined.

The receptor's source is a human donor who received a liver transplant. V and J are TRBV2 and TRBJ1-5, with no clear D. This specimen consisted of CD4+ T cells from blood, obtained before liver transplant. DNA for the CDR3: TGTGCCAGCAGTGTATCGGCCAGGAGCAATCAGCCCCAGCATTTT. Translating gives CASSVSARSNQPQHF.